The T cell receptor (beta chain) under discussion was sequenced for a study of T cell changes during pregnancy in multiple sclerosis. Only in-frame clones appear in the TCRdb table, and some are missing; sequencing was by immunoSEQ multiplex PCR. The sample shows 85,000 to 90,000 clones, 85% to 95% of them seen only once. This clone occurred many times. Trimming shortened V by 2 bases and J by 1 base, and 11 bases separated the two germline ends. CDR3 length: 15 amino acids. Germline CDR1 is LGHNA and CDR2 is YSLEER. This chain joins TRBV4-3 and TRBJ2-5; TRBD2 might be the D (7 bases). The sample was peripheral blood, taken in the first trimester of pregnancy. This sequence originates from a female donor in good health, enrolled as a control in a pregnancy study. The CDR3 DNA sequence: TGCGCCAGCAGCCAAAGGGGGGGGATCCAAGAGACCCAGTACTTC. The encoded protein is CASSQRGGIQETQYF.